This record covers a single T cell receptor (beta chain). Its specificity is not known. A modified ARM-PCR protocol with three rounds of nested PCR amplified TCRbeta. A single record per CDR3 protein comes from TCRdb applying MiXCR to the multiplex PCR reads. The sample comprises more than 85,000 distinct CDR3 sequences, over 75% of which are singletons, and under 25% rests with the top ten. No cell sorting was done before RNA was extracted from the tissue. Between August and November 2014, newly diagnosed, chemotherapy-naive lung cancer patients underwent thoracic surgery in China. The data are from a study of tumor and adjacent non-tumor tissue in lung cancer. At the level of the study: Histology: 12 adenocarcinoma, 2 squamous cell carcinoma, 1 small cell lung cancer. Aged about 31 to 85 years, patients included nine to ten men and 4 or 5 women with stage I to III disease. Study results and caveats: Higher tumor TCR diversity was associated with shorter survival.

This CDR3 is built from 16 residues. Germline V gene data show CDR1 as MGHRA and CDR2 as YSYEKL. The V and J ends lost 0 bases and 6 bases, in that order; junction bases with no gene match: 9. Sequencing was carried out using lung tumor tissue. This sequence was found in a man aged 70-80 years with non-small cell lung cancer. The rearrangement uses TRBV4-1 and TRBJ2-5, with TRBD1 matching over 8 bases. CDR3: CASSQDPTGVPKTQYF. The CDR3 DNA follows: TGCGCCAGCAGCCAAGACCCGACAGGGGTCCCGAAGACCCAGTACTTC.